This T cell receptor (beta chain) was found in a study of T cells in Graves' hyperthyroidism and ophthalmopathy. With respect to this clonotype: Its specificity is not known.

What was amplified from RNA transcripts were TCR beta CDR3 regions. RT-PCR in the first round (using the HTBI primer set) targeted the TCR CDR3. TCRdb re-called the multiplex PCR reads with MiXCR, one entry per CDR3 protein. The sample holds hundreds of thousands of distinct CDR3 sequences; 14% are singletons and the top ten take roughly 14%. General study points: Blood also showed most of the thyroid clonotypes that were expanded above 0.001.

Not enrolled were patients with uncontrolled infection, other autoimmune disease, pregnancy or lactation. Germline assignment: CDR1 GTSNPN and CDR2 SVGIG (reference sequence). The CDR3 is 16 residues long. Trimming at V came to 2 bases and at J to 0 bases, leaving 6 bases not matched to a gene. Source material: blood. This chain links TRBV30 with TRBJ2-3; TRBD2 agrees at 9 bases. The sequence was collected from a woman aged 35 to 49 with Graves' hyperthyroidism. CDR3 sequence (DNA): TGTGCCTGGAGTCTTGGGACTAGCCCTAGCACAGATACGCAGTATTTT. This codes for CAWSLGTSPSTDTQYF. Using reference TRBV30 and TRBJ2-3 for the parts outside the CDR3, the full variable domain is SQTIHQWPATLVQPVGSPLSLECTVEGTSNPNLYWYRQAAGRGLQLLFYSVGIGQISSEVPQNLSASRPQDRQFILSSKKLLLSDSGFYLCAWSLGTSPSTDTQYFGPGTRLTVL.